This paragraph reports one TCR beta chain. Germline assignment: CDR1 LGHDT and CDR2 YNNKEL (reference sequence). V lost 6 bases, J lost 6 bases, and 11 bases stayed unmatched. The CDR3 is 15 amino acids. This record comes from a study of blood T cell repertoires in COVID-19. Assay used: immunoSEQ multiplex PCR; TCRdb lists only in-frame clones, some missing. In the table there are about 380,000 clones, around 87% of which are singletons. The TCR comes from a man aged 25 to 45 who had recovered from COVID-19. The chain joins TRBV3-1 (or the pseudogene TRBV3-2) to TRBJ1-5; 7 positions match TRBD1. The sequencing sample was made of PBMCs or T cells enriched from blood (not recorded which). CDR3 residues: CASSFGAGGSQPQHF. For the CDR3, the DNA is TGTGCCAGCAGTTTTGGGGCAGGGGGGAGTCAGCCCCAGCATTTT.